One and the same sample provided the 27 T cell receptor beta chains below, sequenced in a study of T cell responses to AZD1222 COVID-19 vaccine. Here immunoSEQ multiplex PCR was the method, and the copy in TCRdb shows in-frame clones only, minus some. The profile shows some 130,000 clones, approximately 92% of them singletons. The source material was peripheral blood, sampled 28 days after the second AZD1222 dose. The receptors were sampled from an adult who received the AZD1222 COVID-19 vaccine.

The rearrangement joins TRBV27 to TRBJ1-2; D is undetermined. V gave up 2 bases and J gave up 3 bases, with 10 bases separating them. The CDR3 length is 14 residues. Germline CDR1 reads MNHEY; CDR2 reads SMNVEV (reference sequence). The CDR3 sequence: CASSLGSLDYGYTF. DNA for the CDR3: TGTGCCAGCAGTTTAGGGTCCTTAGACTATGGCTACACCTTC.

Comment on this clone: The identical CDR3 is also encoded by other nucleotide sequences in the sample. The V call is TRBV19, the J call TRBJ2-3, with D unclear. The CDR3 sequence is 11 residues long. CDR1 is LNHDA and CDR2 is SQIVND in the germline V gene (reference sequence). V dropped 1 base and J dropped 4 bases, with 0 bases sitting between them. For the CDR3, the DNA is TGTGCCAGTAGTATAGCAGATACGCAGTATTTT. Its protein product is CASSIADTQYF.

The CDR3: CASSPPGAYEQYF. Here the CDR3 DNA reads TGTGCCAGCTCACCACCGGGGGCCTACGAGCAGTACTTC. The chain links TRBV18 to TRBJ2-7; D assignment may be TRBD1 or TRBD2 (5 bases each). Trimming removed 0 bases from V and 2 bases from J, with 5 bases in between. Germline lookup yields CDR1 KGHSH and CDR2 LQKENI. The CDR3 has 13 amino acids. Together with reference TRBV18 and TRBJ2-7, the CDR3 gives the full variable domain: NAGVMQNPRHLVRRRGQEARLRCSPMKGHSHVYWYRQLPEEGLKFMVYLQKENIIDESGMPKERFSAEFPKEGPSILRIQQVVRGDSAAYFCASSPPGAYEQYFGPGTRLTVT.

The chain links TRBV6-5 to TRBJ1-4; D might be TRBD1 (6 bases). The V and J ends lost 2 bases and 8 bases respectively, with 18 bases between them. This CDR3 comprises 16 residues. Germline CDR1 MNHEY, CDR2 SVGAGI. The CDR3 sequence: CASSYGSGGRGEKLFF. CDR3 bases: TGTGCCAGCAGTTACGGCTCGGGGGGCCGGGGAGAAAAACTGTTTTTT.

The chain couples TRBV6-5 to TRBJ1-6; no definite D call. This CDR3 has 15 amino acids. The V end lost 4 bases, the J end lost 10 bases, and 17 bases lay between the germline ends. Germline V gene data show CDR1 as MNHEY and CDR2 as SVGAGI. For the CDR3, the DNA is TGTGCCAGCAGTTGGGGATCTACGGGGATGTCACCCCTCCACTTT. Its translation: CASSWGSTGMSPLHF.

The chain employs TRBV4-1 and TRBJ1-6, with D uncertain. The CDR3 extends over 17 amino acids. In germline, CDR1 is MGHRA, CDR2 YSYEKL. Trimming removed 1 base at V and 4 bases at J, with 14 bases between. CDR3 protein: CASSQAGEILYNSPLHF. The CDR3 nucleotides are TGCGCCAGCAGCCAAGCCGGGGAAATACTATATAATTCACCCCTCCACTTT.

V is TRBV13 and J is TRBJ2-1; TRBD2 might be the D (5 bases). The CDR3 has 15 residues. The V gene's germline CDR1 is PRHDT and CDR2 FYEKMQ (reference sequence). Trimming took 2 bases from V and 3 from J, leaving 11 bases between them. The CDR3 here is CASSLTEVFYNEQFF. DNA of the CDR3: TGTGCCAGCAGCTTAACGGAGGTATTCTACAATGAGCAGTTCTTC.

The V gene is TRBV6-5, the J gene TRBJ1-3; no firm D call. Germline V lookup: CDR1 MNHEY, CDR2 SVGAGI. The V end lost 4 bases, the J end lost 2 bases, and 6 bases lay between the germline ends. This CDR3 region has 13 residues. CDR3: CASSLGPGNTIYF. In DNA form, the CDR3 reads TGTGCCAGCAGTTTAGGGCCTGGAAACACCATATATTTT.

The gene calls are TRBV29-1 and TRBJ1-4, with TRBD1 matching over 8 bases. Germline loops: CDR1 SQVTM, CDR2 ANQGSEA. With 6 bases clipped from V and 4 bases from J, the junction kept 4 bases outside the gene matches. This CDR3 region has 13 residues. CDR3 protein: CSVTGALNEKLFF. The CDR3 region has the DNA TGCAGCGTGACAGGGGCCCTTAATGAAAAACTGTTTTTT.

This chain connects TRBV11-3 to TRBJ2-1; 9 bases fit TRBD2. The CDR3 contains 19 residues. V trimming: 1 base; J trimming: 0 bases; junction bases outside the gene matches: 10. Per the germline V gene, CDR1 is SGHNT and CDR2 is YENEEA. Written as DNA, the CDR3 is TGTGCCAGCAGCTTAGGCGTAGCGGGGGCCACGAGCTCCTACAATGAGCAGTTCTTC. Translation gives CASSLGVAGATSSYNEQFF.

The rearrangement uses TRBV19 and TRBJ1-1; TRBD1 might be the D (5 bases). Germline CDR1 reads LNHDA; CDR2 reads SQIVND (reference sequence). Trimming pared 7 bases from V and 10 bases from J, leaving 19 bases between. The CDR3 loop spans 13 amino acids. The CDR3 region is CASMRGVGPRAFF. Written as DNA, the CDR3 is TGTGCCAGTATGAGGGGCGTAGGACCCCGAGCTTTCTTT.

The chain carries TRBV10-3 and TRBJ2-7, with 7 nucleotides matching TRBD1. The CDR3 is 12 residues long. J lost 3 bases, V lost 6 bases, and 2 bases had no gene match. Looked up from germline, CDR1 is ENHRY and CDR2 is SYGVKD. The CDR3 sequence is CAISGTVYEQYF. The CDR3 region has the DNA TGTGCCATCAGCGGGACAGTCTACGAGCAGTACTTC.

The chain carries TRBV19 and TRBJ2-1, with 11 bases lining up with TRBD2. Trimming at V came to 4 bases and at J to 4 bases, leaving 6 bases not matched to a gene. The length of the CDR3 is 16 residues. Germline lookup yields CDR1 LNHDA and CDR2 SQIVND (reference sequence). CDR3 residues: CASSSSSGGSYNEQFF. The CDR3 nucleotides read TGTGCCAGTAGTAGCTCTAGCGGGGGGTCGTACAATGAGCAGTTCTTC.

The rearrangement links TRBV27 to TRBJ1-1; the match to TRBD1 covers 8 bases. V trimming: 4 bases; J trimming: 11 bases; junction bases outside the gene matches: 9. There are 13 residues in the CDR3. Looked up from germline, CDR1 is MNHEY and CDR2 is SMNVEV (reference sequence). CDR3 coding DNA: TGTGCCAGCAGTTACACAGGACAGGGTACCGCTTTCTTT. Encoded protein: CASSYTGQGTAFF.

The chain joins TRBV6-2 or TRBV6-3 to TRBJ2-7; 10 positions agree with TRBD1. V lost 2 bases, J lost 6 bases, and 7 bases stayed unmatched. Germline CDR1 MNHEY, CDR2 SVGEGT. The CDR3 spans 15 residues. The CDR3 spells CASSYPGQGVVEQYF. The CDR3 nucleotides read TGTGCCAGCAGTTACCCAGGACAGGGGGTGGTCGAGCAGTACTTC.

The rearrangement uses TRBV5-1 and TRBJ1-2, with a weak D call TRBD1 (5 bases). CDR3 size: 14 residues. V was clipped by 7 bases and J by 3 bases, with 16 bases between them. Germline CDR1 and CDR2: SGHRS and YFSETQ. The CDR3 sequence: CASQAGGTHYGYTF. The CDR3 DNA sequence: TGCGCCAGCCAGGCCGGGGGTACACACTATGGCTACACCTTC. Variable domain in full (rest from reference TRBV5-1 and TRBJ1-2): KAGVTQTPRYLIKTRGQQVTLSCSPISGHRSVSWYQQTPGQGLQFLFEYFSETQRNKGNFPGRFSGRQFSNSRSEMNVSTLELGDSALYLCASQAGGTHYGYTFGSGTRLTVV.

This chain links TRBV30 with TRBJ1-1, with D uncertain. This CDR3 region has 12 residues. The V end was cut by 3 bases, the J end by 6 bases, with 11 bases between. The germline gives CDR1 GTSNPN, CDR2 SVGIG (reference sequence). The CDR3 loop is CAWRGPTPEAFF. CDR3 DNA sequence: TGTGCCTGGAGGGGCCCGACCCCTGAAGCTTTCTTT. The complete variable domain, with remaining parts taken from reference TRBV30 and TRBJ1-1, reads SQTIHQWPATLVQPVGSPLSLECTVEGTSNPNLYWYRQAAGRGLQLLFYSVGIGQISSEVPQNLSASRPQDRQFILSSKKLLLSDSGFYLCAWRGPTPEAFFGQGTRLTVV.

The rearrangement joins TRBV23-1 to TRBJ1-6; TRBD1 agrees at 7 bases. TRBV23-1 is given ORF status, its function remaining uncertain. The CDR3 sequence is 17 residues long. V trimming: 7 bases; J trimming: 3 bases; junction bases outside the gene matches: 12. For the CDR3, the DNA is TGCGCCAGCACTTCTCCGACAGGGCTAAACTATAATTCACCCCTCCACTTT. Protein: CASTSPTGLNYNSPLHF.

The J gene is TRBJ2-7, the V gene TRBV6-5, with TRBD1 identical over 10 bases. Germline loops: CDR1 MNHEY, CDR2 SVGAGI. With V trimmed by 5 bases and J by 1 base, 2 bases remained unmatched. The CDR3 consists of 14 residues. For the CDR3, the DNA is TGTGCCAGCAGTCGGACAGGGGGGTCCTACGAGCAGTACTTC. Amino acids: CASSRTGGSYEQYF.

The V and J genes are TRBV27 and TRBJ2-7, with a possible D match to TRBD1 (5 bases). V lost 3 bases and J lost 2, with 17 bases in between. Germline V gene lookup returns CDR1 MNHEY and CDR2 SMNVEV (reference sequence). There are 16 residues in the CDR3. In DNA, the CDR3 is TGTGCCAGCAGTTTCATTGGGGCAGGAAAAACCTACGAGCAGTACTTC. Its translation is CASSFIGAGKTYEQYF.

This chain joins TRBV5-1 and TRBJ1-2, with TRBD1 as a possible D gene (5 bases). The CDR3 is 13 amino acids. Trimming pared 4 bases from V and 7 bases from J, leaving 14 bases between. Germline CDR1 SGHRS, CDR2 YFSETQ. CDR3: CASSPMWGFGYTF. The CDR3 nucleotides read TGCGCCAGCAGCCCGATGTGGGGGTTTGGCTACACCTTC.

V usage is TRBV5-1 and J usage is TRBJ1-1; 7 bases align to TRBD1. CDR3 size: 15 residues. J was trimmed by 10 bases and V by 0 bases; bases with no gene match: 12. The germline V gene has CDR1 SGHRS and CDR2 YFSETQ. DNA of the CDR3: TGCGCCAGCAGCTTGGTTGCAGGGGGAAACCGGGGAGCTTTCTTT. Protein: CASSLVAGGNRGAFF.

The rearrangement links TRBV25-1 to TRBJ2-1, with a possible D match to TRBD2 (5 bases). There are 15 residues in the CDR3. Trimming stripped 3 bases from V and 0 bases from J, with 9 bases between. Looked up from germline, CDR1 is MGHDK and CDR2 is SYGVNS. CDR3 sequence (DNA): TGTGCCAGCAGTGATACGGGGAGCTCCTACAATGAGCAGTTCTTC. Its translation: CASSDTGSSYNEQFF.

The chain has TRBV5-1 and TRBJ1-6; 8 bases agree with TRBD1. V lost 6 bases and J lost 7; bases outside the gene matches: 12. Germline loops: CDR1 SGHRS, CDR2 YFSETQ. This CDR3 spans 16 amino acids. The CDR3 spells CASKGTPGQGNSPLHF. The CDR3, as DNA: TGCGCCAGCAAGGGGACCCCCGGACAGGGAAATTCACCCCTCCACTTT. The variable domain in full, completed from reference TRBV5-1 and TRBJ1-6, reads KAGVTQTPRYLIKTRGQQVTLSCSPISGHRSVSWYQQTPGQGLQFLFEYFSETQRNKGNFPGRFSGRQFSNSRSEMNVSTLELGDSALYLCASKGTPGQGNSPLHFGNGTRLTVT.

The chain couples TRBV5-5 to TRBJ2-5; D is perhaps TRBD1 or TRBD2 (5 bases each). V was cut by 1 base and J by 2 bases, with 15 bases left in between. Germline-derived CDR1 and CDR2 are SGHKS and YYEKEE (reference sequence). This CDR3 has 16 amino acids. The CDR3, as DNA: TGTGCCAGCAGCTTGTCCCGGGTGGGGGAACAAGAGACCCAGTACTTC. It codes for CASSLSRVGEQETQYF.

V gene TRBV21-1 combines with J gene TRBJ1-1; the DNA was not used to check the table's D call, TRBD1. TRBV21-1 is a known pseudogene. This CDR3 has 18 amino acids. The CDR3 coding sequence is TGTGCCAGCAGGAAAGCGGCCTCTTACAGGGTAGTAGGGACTGAAGCTTTCTTT. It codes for CASRKAASYRVVGTEAFF.

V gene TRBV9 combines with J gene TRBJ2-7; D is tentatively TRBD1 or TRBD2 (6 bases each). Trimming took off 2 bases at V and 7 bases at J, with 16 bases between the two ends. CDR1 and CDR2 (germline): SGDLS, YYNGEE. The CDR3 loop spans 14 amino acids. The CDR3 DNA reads TGTGCCAGCAGCGTCGGGGGCCCTTGGGTAGAGCAGTACTTC. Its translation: CASSVGGPWVEQYF.